What follows are 2 T cell receptor beta chains derived from one specimen sequenced in a study of cytomegalovirus exposure and HLA in healthy donors. The table came from immunoSEQ multiplex PCR; TCRdb's copy has only in-frame clones and leaves some out. This sample has some 170,000 clones, with approximately 87% found just once. Sequenced material: PBMCs. The receptors originated from a woman aged 25 to 39 in good health and CMV-seronegative.

The chain joins TRBV15 to TRBJ1-2; 7 bases align to TRBD1. The V gene end was trimmed by 1 base and the J gene end by 6 bases; junction bases not matched to a gene: 8. The CDR3 has 15 residues. The germline CDR1 and CDR2 sequences are LNHNV and YYDKDF (reference sequence). CDR3 sequence: CATSRALGQLDGYTF. In DNA, the CDR3 is TGTGCCACCAGCAGAGCCCTGGGACAGTTAGATGGCTACACCTTC.

The V gene is TRBV5-6, the J gene TRBJ1-3; TRBD1 is a possible D gene (6 bases). The CDR3 runs to 15 residues. Deletions cut 4 bases from V and 1 base from J, with 12 bases between. Germline V CDR1 and CDR2: SGHDT, YYEEEE. CDR3 residues: CASSHDRPSGNTIYF. CDR3 DNA: TGTGCCAGCAGCCATGACAGGCCTTCTGGAAACACCATATATTTT.